These T cell receptor beta chains were read from a single sample in a study of OX40 agonist ivuxolimab in advanced cancers. Some clones are missing from TCRdb's copy, which holds only in-frame ones; the method was immunoSEQ multiplex PCR. This sample has more than 100,000 clones, with more than 80% found just once. The material sequenced was CD4+ or CD8+ T cells sorted from blood, taken in a trial of the OX40 agonist ivuxolimab. These receptors were taken from an adult with an advanced solid tumor such as melanoma, head and neck, liver or kidney cancer. Each CDR3 is given without its conserved first and last residue. The order of the fields is D gene, V gene, CDR3 protein. A D gene is named only where the DNA matches it firmly.

-	TRBV28	ASSYGGNTEAF
TRBD1	TRBV5-1	ASSFGTGARLGAEAF
-	TRBV2	ASSEAHWSQPQH
-	TRBV19	ASSIATRGETQY
-	TRBV7-2	ASSFLSKGDYEQY
-	TRBV18	ASSPSGTENEKLF
-	TRBV5-1	ASSLDGTSYEQY
-	TRBV4-1	ASSPGASQSNQPQH
-	TRBV2	ASRRSGLSYEQY
TRBD1	TRBV28	ASSSGTVTGYT
TRBD1	TRBV2	ASRVQGSPFL
-	TRBV6-5	ASSYEPRGTEAF
TRBD1	TRBV9	ASSVGQGSNNEQF
-	TRBV9	ASSVGPDGVYEQY